The 9 T cell receptor beta chains presented below share a single source sample, sequenced in a study of T cell repertoires in cytomegalovirus infection. These receptors lack a known antigen. In TCRdb, the reads were re-called with MiXCR into one record per CDR3 protein. The repertoire holds under 500,000 distinct CDR3 sequences, with 40% to 50% as singletons. The material was cultured PBMCs, obtained from culture after CMV antigen stimulation. Receptors originate from a human donor in good health (CMV status not recorded). Some clones in this sample may be carry-over from other donors' samples.

This clonotype was detected ten times or more. The chain has TRBV7-8 and TRBJ2-5; no clear D gene. The germline CDR1 and CDR2 sequences are SGHVS and FQNEAQ. This CDR3 comprises 12 residues. Trimming took 3 bases from V and 6 from J, leaving 8 bases between them. DNA of the CDR3: TGTGCCAGCAGCTTGAATGCCAAGACCCAGTACTTC. This encodes CASSLNAKTQYF. Full variable domain (missing parts from reference TRBV7-8 and TRBJ2-5): GAGVSQSPRYKVAKRGQDVALRCDPISGHVSLFWYQQALGQGPEFLTYFQNEAQLDKSGLPSDRFFAERPEGSVSTLKIQRTQQEDSAVYLCASSLNAKTQYFGPGTRLLVL.

The rearrangement joins TRBV7-4 to TRBJ2-1, with TRBD2 matching 8 bases. The CDR3 is 16 amino acids. The germline gives CDR1 SGHVT, CDR2 SQSDAQ. J gave up 3 bases and V 5 bases, and 9 bases lay outside the gene matches. The CDR3 region is CASSPLLAGDYNEQFF. In DNA, the CDR3 is TGTGCCAGCAGCCCCCTCCTAGCGGGCGACTACAATGAGCAGTTCTTC.

This clonotype was observed a handful of times. The V gene is TRBV20-1, the J gene TRBJ2-5, with 9 bases lining up with TRBD2. CDR3 length: 16 amino acids. Germline CDR1 is DFQATT and CDR2 is SNEGSKA (reference sequence). The V segment lost 7 bases and the J segment 4 bases; nucleotides outside the gene matches: 16. CDR3 in amino acids: CSVPSLGREGGETQYF. CDR3 bases: TGCAGTGTTCCCTCTCTAGGGCGGGAGGGAGGAGAGACCCAGTACTTC.

This sequence joins TRBV24-1 and TRBJ2-7, with TRBD2 matching 9 bases. J was trimmed by 2 bases and V by 4 bases; bases with no gene match: 17. CDR1 and CDR2 from the germline V gene are KGHDR and SFDVKD. The CDR3 spans 19 residues. CDR3 region: CATSDPRCSASGTPYEQYF. The CDR3 DNA reads TGTGCCACCAGTGACCCGAGATGCTCAGCTAGCGGGACCCCCTACGAGCAGTACTTC.

This clonotype was recorded at least ten times. This chain links TRBV7-6 with TRBJ1-1; D is perhaps TRBD1 (5 bases). Per germline, CDR1 SGHVS and CDR2 FNYEAQ. This CDR3 contains 13 residues. V was clipped by 5 bases and J by 7 bases, with 14 bases between them. In DNA form, the CDR3 reads TGTGCCAGCAGCCGAAATCGGGACGGTGAAGCTTTCTTT. Its translation: CASSRNRDGEAFF.

This chain uses TRBV20-1 with TRBJ2-7, with 7 positions matching TRBD1. The CDR3 sequence is 15 residues long. V shed 6 bases, J shed 0 bases, and the junction held 11 bases outside the gene matches. Germline V gene data show CDR1 as DFQATT and CDR2 as SNEGSKA (reference sequence). In nucleotides, the CDR3 is TGCAGTGCCTTCCCAACAGGGGCGAGCTCCTACGAGCAGTACTTC. Translating gives CSAFPTGASSYEQYF.

This clonotype was recorded a few times. The chain recombines TRBV7-2 with TRBJ2-1; tentatively, D is TRBD1 or TRBD2 (5 bases each). Germline CDR1 reads SGHTA; CDR2 reads FQGNSA. The ends were cut back, 8 bases at V and 4 bases at J, with 15 bases in the middle. The CDR3 is 14 residues long. The CDR3 loop is CASRDHGLYNEQFF. As DNA, the CDR3 is TGTGCCAGCCGGGACCACGGACTTTACAATGAGCAGTTCTTC.

V usage is TRBV6-6 and J usage is TRBJ1-1; 9 bases fit TRBD1. Germline CDR1 reads MNHNY; CDR2 reads SVGAGI (reference sequence). V dropped 6 bases and J dropped 11; count of bases not matched to a gene: 13. The CDR3 runs to 14 residues. CDR3 loop: CASSYGTGSGEAFF. CDR3 sequence (DNA): TGTGCCAGCAGCTACGGGACAGGGTCAGGTGAGGCTTTCTTT.

As to this clonotype: Germline and junction disagree at one end, which may indicate a read error. This chain connects TRBV2 to TRBJ1-4; D is unclear. CDR1 SNHLY and CDR2 FYNNEI come from the germline V gene. The CDR3 has 13 amino acids. The CDR3 region has the DNA TGTGCCAGCAGCGAAGTCGTTAATGAAAAACTGTTTTTT. Its translation: CASSEVVNEKLFF.